This is a list of T cell receptor beta chains from one sample in a study of beta chain features in type 1 diabetes. The table came from immunoSEQ multiplex PCR; TCRdb's copy has only in-frame clones and leaves some out. Of roughly 330,000 clones listed, 8% to 13% are singletons. The specimen was naive CD4+ T cells from blood. All receptors derive from a woman between 25 and 40 years old in good health. Both conserved end residues are part of each CDR3. D genes are given only for firm matches. A row's size may be missing; if present it is once, few, many or a size class.

j_call d_call cdr3_length v_call clone_size cdr3_aa cdr3_nt
TRBJ2-5 - 15 TRBV5-4 - CASSPREDGQETQYF TGTGCCAGCAGCCCCAGGGAAGATGGTCAAGAGACCCAGTACTTC
TRBJ2-5 - 14 TRBV10-3 few CAIRGSSAQETQYF TGTGCCATCAGGGGGTCTAGCGCGCAAGAGACCCAGTACTTC
TRBJ1-5 - 13 TRBV19 few CATGGNRDQPQHF TGTGCCACTGGGGGGAATCGGGATCAGCCCCAGCATTTT
TRBJ2-4 TRBD1 14 TRBV30 few CAWESTGRGDIQYF TGTGCCTGGGAATCGACAGGGCGAGGTGACATTCAGTACTTC
TRBJ2-7 - 12 TRBV28 few CASSLLVYEQYF TGTGCCAGCAGTTTATTAGTCTACGAGCAGTACTTC
TRBJ2-5 TRBD2 13 TRBV29-1 - CSVGLADQETQYF TGCAGCGTGGGACTAGCGGACCAAGAGACCCAGTACTTC
TRBJ2-5 TRBD1 14 TRBV5-6 - CASSEQGWQETQYF TGTGCCAGCAGCGAACAGGGGTGGCAAGAGACCCAGTACTTC
TRBJ2-1 - 13 TRBV28 few CATTGTPYNEQFF TGTGCCACGACCGGGACACCATACAATGAGCAGTTCTTC
TRBJ2-7 TRBD1 13 TRBV28 - CASSGQVVYEQYF TGTGCCAGCAGCGGACAGGTGGTCTACGAGCAGTACTTC
TRBJ2-7 - 11 TRBV20-1 - CSANSGREQYF TGCAGTGCGAATTCAGGGAGGGAGCAGTACTTC
TRBJ2-3 - 15 TRBV19 - CASRLQGRGTDTQYF TGTGCCAGTAGACTACAGGGCCGCGGCACAGATACGCAGTATTTT
TRBJ2-3 - 13 TRBV6-1 - CATTVSGTDTQYF TGTGCCACCACCGTGAGTGGCACAGATACGCAGTATTTT
TRBJ1-2 TRBD1 14 TRBV5-1 - CASSWGDSGDGYTF TGCGCCAGCAGCTGGGGGGACAGCGGTGACGGCTACACCTTC
TRBJ2-5 - 13 TRBV7-6 - CASSLARKETQYF TGTGCCAGCAGCTTAGCCAGGAAAGAGACCCAGTACTTC
TRBJ2-4 - 13 TRBV7-2 few CASSLGTVNIQYF TGTGCCAGCAGCTTAGGGACAGTGAACATTCAGTACTTC
TRBJ1-5 - 13 TRBV30 - CAWSVGLGQPQHF TGTGCCTGGAGTGTTGGGCTTGGACAGCCCCAGCATTTT
TRBJ2-3 - 16 TRBV29-1 few CSVQPLLGASTDTQYF TGCAGCGTGCAACCGCTCCTAGGCGCCAGCACAGATACGCAGTATTTT
TRBJ2-5 - 11 TRBV27 - CASSLAGTQYF TGTGCCAGCAGTTTGGCGGGGACCCAGTACTTC
TRBJ2-1 TRBD2 17 TRBV9 few CASSVAPPSSGANEQFF TGTGCCAGCAGCGTAGCTCCCCCGAGTAGCGGGGCCAATGAGCAGTTCTTC
TRBJ2-1 - 15 TRBV5-1 few CASSLDDGVVGEQFF TGCGCCAGCAGCTTGGATGACGGAGTCGTTGGTGAGCAGTTCTTC
TRBJ2-7 TRBD1 16 TRBV9 few CASSPRTGTGGAKQYF TGTGCCAGCAGCCCAAGGACCGGGACAGGGGGCGCGAAGCAGTACTTC
TRBJ2-2 TRBD1 17 TRBV28 once CASSPPSGTGKPGELFF TGTGCCAGCAGCCCCCCCTCCGGGACAGGGAAACCCGGGGAGCTGTTTTTT
TRBJ1-1 - 13 TRBV7-3 - CASSLTGNTEAFF TGTGCCAGCAGCTTGACAGGAAACACTGAAGCTTTCTTT
TRBJ2-1 - 19 TRBV7-3 few CASSLSMAGGLASYNEQFF TGTGCCAGCAGCTTATCTATGGCGGGCGGGCTAGCCTCCTACAATGAGCAGTTCTTC